A selection of T cell receptor beta chains follows, all from one sample in a study of blood T cell repertoires in COVID-19. Method: immunoSEQ multiplex PCR; TCRdb's copy keeps in-frame clones and lacks some. The table lists some 120,000 clones, 80% to 85% of them singletons. Sample: PBMCs or T cells enriched from blood (not recorded which). The receptor set was obtained from a man aged 30 to 45 who had recovered from COVID-19. Each CDR3 is given with its conserved first and last residue. A D gene is named only where the DNA matches it firmly. Expanded clones get a size class; other rows say once, few or many, or leave the size out.

>15|TRBD1|NA|TRBV7-9|TRBJ2-3
CASSLPQGAPDTQYF
TGTGCCAGCAGCTTACCACAGGGGGCCCCAGATACGCAGTATTTT
>14|TRBD2|NA|TRBV29-1|TRBJ2-7
CSVVSSGGRYEQYF
TGCAGCGTTGTTTCTAGCGGGGGCCGCTACGAGCAGTACTTC
>13|NA|once|TRBV12-3/TRBV12-4|TRBJ1-1
CASSLVGGAEAFF
TGTGCCAGCAGTCTCGTTGGAGGCGCTGAAGCTTTCTTT
>14|TRBD2|NA|TRBV19|TRBJ2-5
CASSAGLASQTQYF
TGTGCCAGTAGTGCCGGACTAGCTAGCCAGACCCAGTACTTC
>15|TRBD1|once|TRBV19|TRBJ1-5
CASSPGQGSNQPQHF
TGTGCCAGTAGTCCCGGACAGGGGAGCAATCAGCCCCAGCATTTT
>14|TRBD1|NA|TRBV7-9|TRBJ1-6
CASTAGTDYSPLHF
TGTGCCAGCACCGCCGGGACAGATTATTCACCCCTCCACTTT
>15|TRBD1|few|TRBV4-1|TRBJ1-2
CASSPGTAPNYGYTF
TGCGCCAGCAGCCCTGGGACAGCTCCTAACTATGGCTACACCTTC
>16|TRBD1|few|TRBV4-1|TRBJ1-3
CASSQAGQGAGNTIYF
TGCGCCAGCAGCCAAGCGGGGCAGGGGGCTGGAAACACCATATATTTT
>15|NA|few|TRBV18|TRBJ2-2
CASSWTLPSAGELFF
TGTGCCAGCTCCTGGACACTCCCCAGCGCCGGGGAGCTGTTTTTT
>16|NA|NA|TRBV10-3|TRBJ2-6
CAISANKGTGANVLTF
TGTGCCATCAGTGCTAATAAGGGGACTGGGGCCAACGTCCTGACTTTC
>14|TRBD1|NA|TRBV11-2|TRBJ1-4
CASSRDRGPEKLFF
TGTGCCAGCAGCCGCGACAGGGGGCCTGAAAAACTGTTTTTT
>15|NA|NA|TRBV6-4|TRBJ2-1
CASSDGLAPYNEQFF
TGTGCCAGCAGTGACGGTCTAGCCCCCTACAATGAGCAGTTCTTC
>14|TRBD1|NA|TRBV5-6|TRBJ1-1
CASSLTGVGTEAFF
TGTGCCAGCAGCTTGACAGGGGTTGGGACTGAAGCTTTCTTT
>13|NA|NA|TRBV7-9|TRBJ1-1
CASSSRLNTEAFF
TGTGCCAGCAGCTCGAGGTTGAACACTGAAGCTTTCTTT
>16|NA|NA|TRBV11-2|TRBJ2-7
CASSSARQRLSAEQYF
TGTGCCAGCAGCTCAGCGAGACAGAGACTTTCGGCCGAGCAGTACTTC
>14|NA|NA|TRBV14|TRBJ2-4
CASSQDPRVNIQYF
TGTGCCAGCAGCCAAGATCCCAGGGTAAACATTCAGTACTTC